The 2 T cell receptor beta chains below come from one sample, sequenced in a study of human T cells and chemical hapten exposure. Time point reported: patch test 1, 2 weeks after DPC sensitization. Specified treatment: therapeutic diphenylcyclopropenone sensitization with weekly scalp DPC. TCRdb re-called the RACE reads through MiXCR, storing one row per CDR3 protein. This table has 74,000 or so distinct CDR3 sequences, around 11% appearing once. The sequencing used whole blood, collected in connection with sensitization to the hapten diphenylcyclopropenone (DPC). Receptor source: a woman aged 55-75 years with alopecia areata. Some clones in this sample may be carry-over from other donors' samples.

The chain recombines TRBV19 with TRBJ2-6; no definite D call. The CDR3 extends over 16 amino acids. Germline-derived CDR1 and CDR2 are LNHDA and SQIVND (reference sequence). V was cut by 6 bases and J by 2 bases, with 14 bases left in between. The CDR3 coding sequence is TGTGCCAGTAGGCCCGGGCAATCTGCTGGGGCCAACGTCCTGACTTTC. It specifies CASRPGQSAGANVLTF.

This clonotype has a handful of counts. The chain recombines TRBV29-1 with TRBJ1-2, with 9 bases that match TRBD1. V lost 7 bases to trimming and J lost 5 bases; unmatched junction nucleotides: 5. The germline gives CDR1 SQVTM, CDR2 ANQGSEA. The CDR3 contains 12 residues. CDR3 nucleotide sequence: TGCAGCGCAGGACAGGGGTCGTATGGCTACACCTTC. Protein: CSAGQGSYGYTF. The full variable domain, rest sourced from reference TRBV29-1 and TRBJ1-2, is SAVISQKPSRDICQRGTSLTIQCQVDSQVTMMFWYRQQPGQSLTLIATANQGSEATYESGFVIDKFPISRPNLTFSTLTVSNMSPEDSSIYLCSAGQGSYGYTFGSGTRLTVV.